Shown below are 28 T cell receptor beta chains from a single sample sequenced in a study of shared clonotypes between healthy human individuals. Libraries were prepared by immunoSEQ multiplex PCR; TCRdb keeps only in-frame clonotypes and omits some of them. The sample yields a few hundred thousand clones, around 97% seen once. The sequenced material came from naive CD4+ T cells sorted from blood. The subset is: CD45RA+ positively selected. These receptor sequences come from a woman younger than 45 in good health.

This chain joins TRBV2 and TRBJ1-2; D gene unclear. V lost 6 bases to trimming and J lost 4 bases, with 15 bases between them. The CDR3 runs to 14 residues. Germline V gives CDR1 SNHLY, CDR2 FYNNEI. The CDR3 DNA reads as TGTGCCAGCAGGAGAGACGTTAGAGGCTATGGCTACACCTTC. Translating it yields CASRRDVRGYGYTF. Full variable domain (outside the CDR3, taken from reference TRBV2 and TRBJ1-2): EPEVTQTPSHQVTQMGQEVILRCVPISNHLYFYWYRQILGQKVEFLVSFYNNEISEKSEIFDDQFSVERPDGSNFTLKIRSTKLEDSAMYFCASRRDVRGYGYTFGSGTRLTVV.

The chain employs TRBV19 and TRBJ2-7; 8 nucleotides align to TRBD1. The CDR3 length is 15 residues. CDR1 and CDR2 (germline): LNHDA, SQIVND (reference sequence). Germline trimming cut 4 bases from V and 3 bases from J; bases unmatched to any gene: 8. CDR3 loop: CASSNPGTGFYEQYF. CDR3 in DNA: TGTGCCAGTAGTAACCCCGGGACAGGTTTCTACGAGCAGTACTTC.

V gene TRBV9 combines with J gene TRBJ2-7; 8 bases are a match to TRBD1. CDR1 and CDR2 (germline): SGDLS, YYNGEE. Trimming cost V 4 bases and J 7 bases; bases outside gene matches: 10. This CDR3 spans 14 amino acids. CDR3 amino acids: CASSRRQGTLEQYF. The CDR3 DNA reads TGTGCCAGCAGCAGACGACAGGGGACACTGGAGCAGTACTTC.

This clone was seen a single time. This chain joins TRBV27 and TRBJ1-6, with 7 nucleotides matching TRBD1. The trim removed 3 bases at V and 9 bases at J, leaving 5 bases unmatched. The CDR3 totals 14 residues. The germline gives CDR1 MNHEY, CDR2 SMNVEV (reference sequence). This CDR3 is CASSFAGGTSPLHF. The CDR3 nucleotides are TGTGCCAGCAGTTTCGCAGGGGGGACTTCACCCCTCCACTTT.

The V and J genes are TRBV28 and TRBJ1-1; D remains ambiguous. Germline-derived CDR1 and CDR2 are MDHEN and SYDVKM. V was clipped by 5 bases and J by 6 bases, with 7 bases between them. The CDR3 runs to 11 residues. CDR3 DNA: TGTGCCAGCAGTGCTACACCTGAAGCTTTCTTT. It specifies CASSATPEAFF.

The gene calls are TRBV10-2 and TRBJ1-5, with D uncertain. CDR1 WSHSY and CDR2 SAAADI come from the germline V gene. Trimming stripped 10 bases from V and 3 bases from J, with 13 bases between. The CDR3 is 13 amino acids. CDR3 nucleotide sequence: TGCGCCACATCGGAGGTCCCCAATCAGCCCCAGCATTTT. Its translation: CATSEVPNQPQHF.

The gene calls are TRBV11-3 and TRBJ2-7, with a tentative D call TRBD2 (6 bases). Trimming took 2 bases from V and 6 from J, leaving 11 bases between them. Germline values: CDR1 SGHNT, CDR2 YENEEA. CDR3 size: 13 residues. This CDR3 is CASSLTGTGEQYF. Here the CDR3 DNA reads TGTGCCAGCAGCTTAACCGGGACTGGCGAGCAGTACTTC.

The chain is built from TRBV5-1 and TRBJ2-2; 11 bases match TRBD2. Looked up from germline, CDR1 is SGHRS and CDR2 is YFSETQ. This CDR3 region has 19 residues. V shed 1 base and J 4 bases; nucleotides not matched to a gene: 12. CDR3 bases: TGCGCCAGCAGCTTGCGTCAGTTAGCGGGAGGGTTTTCCACCGGGGAGCTGTTTTTT. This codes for CASSLRQLAGGFSTGELFF.

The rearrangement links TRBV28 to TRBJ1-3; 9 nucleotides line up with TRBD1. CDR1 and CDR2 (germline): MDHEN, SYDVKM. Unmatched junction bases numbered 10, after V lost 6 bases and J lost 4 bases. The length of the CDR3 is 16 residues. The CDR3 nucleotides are TGTGCCAGCAGCAGGGGACAGGGACTCCTAGGAAACACCATATATTTT. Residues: CASSRGQGLLGNTIYF.

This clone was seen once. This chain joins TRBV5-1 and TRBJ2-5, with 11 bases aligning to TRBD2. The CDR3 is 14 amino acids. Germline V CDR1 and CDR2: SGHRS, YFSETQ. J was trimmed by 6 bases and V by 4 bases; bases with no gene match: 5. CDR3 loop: CASSAGTSGQTQYF. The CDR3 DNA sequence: TGCGCCAGCAGCGCGGGGACTAGCGGACAGACCCAGTACTTC.

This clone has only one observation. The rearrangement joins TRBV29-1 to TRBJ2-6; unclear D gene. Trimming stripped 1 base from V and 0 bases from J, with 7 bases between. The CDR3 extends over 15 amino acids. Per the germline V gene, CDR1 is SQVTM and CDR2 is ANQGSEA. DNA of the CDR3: TGCAGCGTTGAAGCAACACCCTCTGGGGCCAACGTCCTGACTTTC. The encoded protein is CSVEATPSGANVLTF.

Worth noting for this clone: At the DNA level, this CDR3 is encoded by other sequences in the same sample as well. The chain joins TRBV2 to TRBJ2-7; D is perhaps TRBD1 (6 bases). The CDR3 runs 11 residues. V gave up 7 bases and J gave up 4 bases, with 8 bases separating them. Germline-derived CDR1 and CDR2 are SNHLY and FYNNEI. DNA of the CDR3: TGTGCCAGCACCCAGGGGTACGAGCAGTACTTC. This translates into CASTQGYEQYF.

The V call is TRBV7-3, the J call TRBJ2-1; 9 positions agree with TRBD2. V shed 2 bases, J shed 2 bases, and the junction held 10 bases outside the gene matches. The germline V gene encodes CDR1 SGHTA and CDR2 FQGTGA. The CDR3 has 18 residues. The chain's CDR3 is CASSLRHQREVAYNEQFF. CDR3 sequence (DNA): TGTGCCAGCAGCTTACGGCATCAGCGGGAGGTCGCCTACAATGAGCAGTTCTTC.

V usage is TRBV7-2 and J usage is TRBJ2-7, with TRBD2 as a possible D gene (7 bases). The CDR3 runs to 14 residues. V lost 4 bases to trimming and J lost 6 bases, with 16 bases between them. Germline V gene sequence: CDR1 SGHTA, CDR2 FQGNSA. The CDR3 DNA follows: TGTGCCAGCAGCTCCGCCGTGGGGGGGCGCGAGCAGTACTTC. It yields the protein CASSSAVGGREQYF.

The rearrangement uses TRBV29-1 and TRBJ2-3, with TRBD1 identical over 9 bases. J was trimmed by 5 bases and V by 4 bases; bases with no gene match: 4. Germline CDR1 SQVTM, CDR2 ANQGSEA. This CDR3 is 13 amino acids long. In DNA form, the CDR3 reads TGCAGCGTTGCGGGACAGGGAGGAGATACGCAGTATTTT. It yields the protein CSVAGQGGDTQYF.

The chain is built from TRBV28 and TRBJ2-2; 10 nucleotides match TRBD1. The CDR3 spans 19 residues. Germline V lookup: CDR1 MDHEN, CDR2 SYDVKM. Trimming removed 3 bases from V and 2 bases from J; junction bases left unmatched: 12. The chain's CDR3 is CASSFVSTGGLTNTGELFF. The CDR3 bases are TGTGCCAGCAGTTTCGTATCGACAGGGGGCCTAACCAACACCGGGGAGCTGTTTTTT.

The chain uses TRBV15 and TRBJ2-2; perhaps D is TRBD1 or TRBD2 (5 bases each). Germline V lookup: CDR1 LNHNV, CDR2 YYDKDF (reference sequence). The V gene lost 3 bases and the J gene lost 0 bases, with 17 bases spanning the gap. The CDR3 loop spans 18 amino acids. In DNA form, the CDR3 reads TGTGCCACCAGCAGCCCGCGAGGGGTAGAGGCGAACACCGGGGAGCTGTTTTTT. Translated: CATSSPRGVEANTGELFF.

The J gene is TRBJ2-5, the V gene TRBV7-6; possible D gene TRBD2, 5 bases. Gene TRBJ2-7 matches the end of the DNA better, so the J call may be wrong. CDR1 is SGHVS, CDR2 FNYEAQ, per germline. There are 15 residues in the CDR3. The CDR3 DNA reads TGTGCCAGCAGCTTACAGAGTCGGGGATCCTACGAGCAGTACTTC. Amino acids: CASSLQSRGSYEQYF.

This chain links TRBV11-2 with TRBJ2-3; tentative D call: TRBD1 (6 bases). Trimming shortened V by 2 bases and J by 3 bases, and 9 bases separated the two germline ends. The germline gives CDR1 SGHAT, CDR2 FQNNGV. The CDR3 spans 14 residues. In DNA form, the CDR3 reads TGTGCCAGCAGCTTAACACAGGGAACAGATACGCAGTATTTT. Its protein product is CASSLTQGTDTQYF.

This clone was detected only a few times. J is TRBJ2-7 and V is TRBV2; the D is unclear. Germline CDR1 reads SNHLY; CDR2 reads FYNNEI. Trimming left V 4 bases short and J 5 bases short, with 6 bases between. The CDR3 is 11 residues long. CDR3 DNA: TGTGCCAGCAGTGTGGCTCACGAGCAGTACTTC. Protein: CASSVAHEQYF. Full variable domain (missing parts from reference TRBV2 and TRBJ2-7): EPEVTQTPSHQVTQMGQEVILRCVPISNHLYFYWYRQILGQKVEFLVSFYNNEISEKSEIFDDQFSVERPDGSNFTLKIRSTKLEDSAMYFCASSVAHEQYFGPGTRLTVT.

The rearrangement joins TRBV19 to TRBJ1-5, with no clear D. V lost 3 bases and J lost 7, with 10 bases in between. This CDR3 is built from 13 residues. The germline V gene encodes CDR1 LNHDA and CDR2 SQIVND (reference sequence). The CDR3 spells CASSISGIQPQHF. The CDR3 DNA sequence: TGTGCCAGTAGTATTTCTGGGATCCAGCCCCAGCATTTT.

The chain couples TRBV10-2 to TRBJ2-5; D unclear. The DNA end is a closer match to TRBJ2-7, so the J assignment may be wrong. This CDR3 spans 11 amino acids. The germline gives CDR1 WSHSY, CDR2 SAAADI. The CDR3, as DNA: TGCGCCAGCAGTGACCGCTACGAGCAGTACTTC. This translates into CASSDRYEQYF.

As DNA, the CDR3 is TGTGCCAGCAGCCCAATCGCGCGGGAGGCCGGGGAGCTGTTTTTT. Protein sequence: CASSPIAREAGELFF. The gene calls are TRBV7-9 and TRBJ2-2, with 8 bases that match TRBD2. The CDR3 is 15 residues long. V lost 5 bases to trimming and J lost 6 bases; unmatched junction nucleotides: 8. Germline values: CDR1 SEHNR, CDR2 FQNEAQ (reference sequence).

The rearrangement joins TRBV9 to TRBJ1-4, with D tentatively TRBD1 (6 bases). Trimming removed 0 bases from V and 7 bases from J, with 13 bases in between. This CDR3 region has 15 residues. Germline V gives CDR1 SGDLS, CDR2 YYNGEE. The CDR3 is CASSVGGGQGEKLFF. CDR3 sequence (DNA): TGTGCCAGCAGCGTAGGTGGGGGGCAGGGTGAAAAACTGTTTTTT.

CDR3 in DNA: TGTGCCAGCAGTGATGGGAGTTTAACCGTCCGTATCGACGAGCAGTACTTC. Translated, it gives CASSDGSLTVRIDEQYF. This chain uses TRBV2 with TRBJ2-7; TRBD2 might be the D (5 bases). Germline V gene data show CDR1 as SNHLY and CDR2 as FYNNEI. This CDR3 is 17 amino acids long. V lost 3 bases, J lost 5 bases, and 23 bases lay in between.

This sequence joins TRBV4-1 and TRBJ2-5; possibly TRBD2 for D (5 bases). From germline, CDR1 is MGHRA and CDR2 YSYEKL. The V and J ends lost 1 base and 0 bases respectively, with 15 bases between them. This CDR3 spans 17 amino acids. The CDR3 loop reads CASSQGLSHWYQETQYF. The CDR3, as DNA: TGCGCCAGCAGCCAAGGACTATCCCATTGGTACCAAGAGACCCAGTACTTC.

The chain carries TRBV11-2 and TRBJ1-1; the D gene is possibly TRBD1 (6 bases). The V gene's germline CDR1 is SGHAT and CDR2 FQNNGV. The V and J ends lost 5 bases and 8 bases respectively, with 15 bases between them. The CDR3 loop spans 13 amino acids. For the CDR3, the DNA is TGTGCCAGCAGCGTAAAGACCGGGACAGAAGCTTTCTTT. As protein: CASSVKTGTEAFF.

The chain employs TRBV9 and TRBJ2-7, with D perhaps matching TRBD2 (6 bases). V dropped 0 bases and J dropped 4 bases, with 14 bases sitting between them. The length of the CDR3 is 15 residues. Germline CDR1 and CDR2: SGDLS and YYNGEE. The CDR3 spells CASSVAPGGMYEQYF. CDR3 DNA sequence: TGTGCCAGCAGCGTAGCTCCCGGGGGAATGTACGAGCAGTACTTC.